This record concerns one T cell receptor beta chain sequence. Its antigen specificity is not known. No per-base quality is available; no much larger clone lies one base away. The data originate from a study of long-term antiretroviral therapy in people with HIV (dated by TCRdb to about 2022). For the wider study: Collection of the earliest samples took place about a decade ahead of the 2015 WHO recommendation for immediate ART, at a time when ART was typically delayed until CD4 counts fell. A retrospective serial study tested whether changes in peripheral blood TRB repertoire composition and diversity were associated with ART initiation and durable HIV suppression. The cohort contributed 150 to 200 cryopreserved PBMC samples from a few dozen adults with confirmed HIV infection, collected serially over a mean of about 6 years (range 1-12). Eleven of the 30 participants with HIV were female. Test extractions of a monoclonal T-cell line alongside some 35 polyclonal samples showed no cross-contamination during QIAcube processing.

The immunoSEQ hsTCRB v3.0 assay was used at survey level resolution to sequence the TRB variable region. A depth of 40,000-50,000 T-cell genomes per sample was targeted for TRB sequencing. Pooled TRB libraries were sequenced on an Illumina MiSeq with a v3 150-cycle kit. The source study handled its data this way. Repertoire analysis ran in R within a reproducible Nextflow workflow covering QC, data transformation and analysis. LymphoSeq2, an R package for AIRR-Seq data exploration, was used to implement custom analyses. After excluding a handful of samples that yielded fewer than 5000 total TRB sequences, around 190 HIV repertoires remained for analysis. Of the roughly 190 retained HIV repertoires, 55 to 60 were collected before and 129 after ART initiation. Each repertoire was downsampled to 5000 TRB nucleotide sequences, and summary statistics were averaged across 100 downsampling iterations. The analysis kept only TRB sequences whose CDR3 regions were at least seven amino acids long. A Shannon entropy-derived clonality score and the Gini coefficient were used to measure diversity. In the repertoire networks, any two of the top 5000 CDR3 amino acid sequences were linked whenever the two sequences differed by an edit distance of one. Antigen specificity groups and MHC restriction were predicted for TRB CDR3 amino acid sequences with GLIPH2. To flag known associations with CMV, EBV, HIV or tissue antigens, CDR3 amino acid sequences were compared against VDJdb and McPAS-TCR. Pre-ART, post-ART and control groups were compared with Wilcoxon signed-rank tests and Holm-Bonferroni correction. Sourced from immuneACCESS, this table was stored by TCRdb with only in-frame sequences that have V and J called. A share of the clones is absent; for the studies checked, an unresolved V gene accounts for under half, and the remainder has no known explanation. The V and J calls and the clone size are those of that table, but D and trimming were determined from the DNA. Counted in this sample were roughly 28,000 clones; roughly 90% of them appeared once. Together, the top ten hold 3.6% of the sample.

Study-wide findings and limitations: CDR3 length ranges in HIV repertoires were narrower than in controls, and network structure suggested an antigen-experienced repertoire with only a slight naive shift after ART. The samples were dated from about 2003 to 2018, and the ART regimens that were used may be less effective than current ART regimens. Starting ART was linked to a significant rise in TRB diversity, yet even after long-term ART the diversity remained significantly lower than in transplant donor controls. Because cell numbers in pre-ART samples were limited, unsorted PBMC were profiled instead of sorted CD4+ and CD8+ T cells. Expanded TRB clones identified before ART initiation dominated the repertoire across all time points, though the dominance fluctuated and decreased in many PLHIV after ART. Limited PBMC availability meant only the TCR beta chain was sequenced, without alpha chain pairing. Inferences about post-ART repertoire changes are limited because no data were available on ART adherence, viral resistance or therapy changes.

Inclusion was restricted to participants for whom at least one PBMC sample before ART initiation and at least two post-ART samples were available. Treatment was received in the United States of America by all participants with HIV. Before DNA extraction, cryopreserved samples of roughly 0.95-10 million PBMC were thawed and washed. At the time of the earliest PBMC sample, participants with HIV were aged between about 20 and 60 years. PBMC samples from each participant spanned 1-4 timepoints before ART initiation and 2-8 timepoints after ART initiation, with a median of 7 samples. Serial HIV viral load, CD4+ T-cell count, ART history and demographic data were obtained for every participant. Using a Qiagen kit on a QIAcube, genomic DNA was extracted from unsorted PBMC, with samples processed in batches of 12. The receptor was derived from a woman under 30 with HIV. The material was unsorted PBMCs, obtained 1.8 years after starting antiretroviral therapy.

CDR3 region: CASSTPGPGNEKLFF. The nucleotide sequence reads TGTGCCAGTAGCACCCCGGGTCCAGGGAATGAAAAACTGTTTTTT. The V and J segments used are TRBV19 and TRBJ1-4; TRBD1 is possibly the D segment (5 matching bases). From cysteine to phenylalanine, the CDR3 is 15 amino acids long. Of all the DNA, just the CDR3 is kept, 45 bases in frame from base 1. According to the germline V gene (reference sequence), CDR1 reads LNHDA and CDR2 reads SQIVND. Relative to germline, V is 6 bases shorter and J is 5 bases shorter, with 16 bases between their ends. Here the CDR3 is joined to the reference TRBV19 and TRBJ1-4 genes, and the full variable domain is: DGGITQSPKYLFRKEGQNVTLSCEQNLNHDAMYWYRQDPGQGLRLIYYSQIVNDFQKGDIAEGYSVSREKKESFPLTVTSAQKNPTAFYLCASSTPGPGNEKLFFGSGTQLSVL.